This T cell receptor beta chain is from a study of blood T cell repertoires in COVID-19. Study background: Both acute and convalescent COVID-19 samples were obtained from the United States, Italy and Spain. The analysed material was cDNA or gDNA that came from T cells, B-cell-depleted T cells, or PBMCs.

In the original analysis: Reference gene primer amplification gave nucleated cell count estimates. Here immunoSEQ multiplex PCR was the method, and the copy in TCRdb shows in-frame clones only, minus some. Clone size and the V and J calls come from that table; the DNA yielded D and trimming. The sample consists of about 44,000 clones, around 80% of them appearing once. This CDR3 contains 15 residues. The V and J ends lost 1 base and 3 bases respectively, with 9 bases between them. Germline V CDR1 and CDR2: LGHDT, YNNKEL (reference sequence). This clone was recorded a few times. The chain couples TRBV3-1 (or the pseudogene TRBV3-2) to TRBJ2-2; D is possibly TRBD1 (6 bases). The clonotype was recovered from a human donor in a cohort sampled during active COVID-19. Sequenced material: peripheral blood. The CDR3 sequence: CASSQVGADTGELFF. CDR3 nucleotides: TGTGCCAGCAGCCAAGTGGGGGCGGACACCGGGGAGCTGTTTTTT.